The present T cell receptor (beta chain) was sequenced within a study of cytomegalovirus exposure and HLA in healthy donors. V dropped 6 bases and J dropped 15 bases, with 15 bases sitting between them. The CDR3 runs 10 residues. The germline gives CDR1 SQVTM, CDR2 ANQGSEA. Unrecorded immune exposure was likely among donors, who were nominally healthy when sampled. This PCR relied on a set of 60 Vbeta primers and 13 Jbeta primers. Measured with immunoSEQ multiplex PCR; TCRdb has only the in-frame clones, and not every one. Among over 85,000 clones, around 77% were seen once, and the ten largest hold more than 3%. Study-wide points: Prior analysis indicated that the majority of TCR beta V segments exhibited productivity approximately 87% or approximately 30% of the time.

Concerning this clone: Antigen: not known.

The TCR comes from a middle-aged man in good health and CMV-seronegative. V gene TRBV29-1 combines with J gene TRBJ2-1; weak D call: TRBD2 (7 bases). Sequenced sample: PBMCs. Here the CDR3 DNA reads TGCAGCGTCGGGGAGGGGGTCCCGTTCTTC. Translated, it gives CSVGEGVPFF.